This T cell receptor beta chain was recovered during a study of shared clonotypes between healthy human individuals. V lost 6 bases, J lost 2 bases, and 14 bases lay in between. There are 14 residues in the CDR3. The germline V gene has CDR1 GTSNPN and CDR2 SVGIG (reference sequence). Profiled with immunoSEQ multiplex PCR; TCRdb holds only in-frame clones, not every one. The sample records about a million clones, around 76% being singletons. Sample: memory CD4+ T cells sorted from blood. Subset meaning: CD45RA-negative fraction. This sequence joins TRBV30 and TRBJ1-5; D may be TRBD1 (5 bases). The receptor comes from a man aged 18 to 35 in good health. DNA for the CDR3: TGTGCCTGCGCTGGACAACTGGGCAATCAGCCCCAGCATTTT. This translates into CACAGQLGNQPQHF.